The 31 T cell receptor beta chains given below trace back to one sample, sequenced in a study of blood T cell repertoires in COVID-19. Using immunoSEQ multiplex PCR, the repertoire was profiled, and TCRdb retains in-frame clones only, with some absent. The sample comprises about 220,000 clones, 80% to 85% of which are singletons, and approximately 2.5% rests with the top ten. The sample comprised peripheral blood. The receptor source for this set is a woman aged 55-70 years with acute or convalescent COVID-19.

The CDR3, as DNA: TGCGCCAGCAGCCAGCTCCCACTTGAAAAACTGTTTTTT. This gives the protein CASSQLPLEKLFF. The chain carries TRBV4-1 and TRBJ1-4, with D uncertain. Trimming removed 3 bases from V and 7 bases from J, with 9 bases in between. Germline values: CDR1 MGHRA, CDR2 YSYEKL. This CDR3 has 13 amino acids.

The gene calls are TRBV5-1 and TRBJ1-2, with TRBD1 matching 7 bases. The germline V gene has CDR1 SGHRS and CDR2 YFSETQ. With V trimmed by 0 bases and J by 14 bases, 7 bases remained unmatched. The CDR3 sequence is 12 residues long. CDR3 in DNA: TGCGCCAGCAGCTTGGACAGGGGACTGCTAACCTTC. As protein: CASSLDRGLLTF.

This chain links TRBV5-4 with TRBJ1-2, with D maybe TRBD1 (6 bases). CDR3 length: 13 residues. CDR1 and CDR2 (germline): SGHNT, YYREEE (reference sequence). V dropped 4 bases and J dropped 9 bases, with 16 bases sitting between them. The CDR3 region is CASSPDSDFRYTF. CDR3 DNA sequence: TGTGCCAGCAGCCCGGACAGTGATTTTCGCTACACCTTC.

The chain joins TRBV7-2 to TRBJ2-5, with TRBD2 matching 12 bases. Losses at the gene ends were 3 bases for V and 7 bases for J; bases not matched to a gene: 6. The CDR3 is made up of 15 amino acids. Germline CDR1 and CDR2: SGHTA and FQGNSA. CDR3 amino acids: CASSFGSSGGVTQYF. Here the CDR3 DNA reads TGTGCCAGCAGCTTTGGGTCTAGCGGGGGGGTGACCCAGTACTTC. Full variable domain (rest looked up from reference TRBV7-2 and TRBJ2-5): GAGVSQSPSNKVTEKGKDVELRCDPISGHTALYWYRQSLGQGLEFLIYFQGNSAPDKSGLPSDRFSAERTGGSVSTLTIQRTQQEDSAVYLCASSFGSSGGVTQYFGPGTRLLVL.

This chain joins TRBV19 and TRBJ2-5; 10 bases are a match to TRBD1. V shed 5 bases and J 5 bases; nucleotides not matched to a gene: 8. The CDR3 extends over 15 amino acids. Germline V lookup: CDR1 LNHDA, CDR2 SQIVND (reference sequence). In DNA form, the CDR3 reads TGTGCCAGTAGTGAGAGGACAGGGGGGGCTGAGACCCAGTACTTC. Protein product: CASSERTGGAETQYF.

The chain joins TRBV7-9 to TRBJ2-1; 8 nucleotides agree with TRBD2. This CDR3 is built from 15 residues. V lost 0 bases to trimming and J lost 6 bases; unmatched junction nucleotides: 4. Germline assignment: CDR1 SEHNR and CDR2 FQNEAQ (reference sequence). CDR3 nucleotide sequence: TGTGCCAGCAGCTTAGCGGGACTAGGACTCAATGAGCAGTTCTTC. It is translated as CASSLAGLGLNEQFF.

The rearrangement links TRBV28 to TRBJ1-6; TRBD1 aligns across 8 bases. Trimming removed 4 bases from V and 6 bases from J; junction bases left unmatched: 11. This CDR3 comprises 17 residues. Germline V lookup: CDR1 MDHEN, CDR2 SYDVKM. CDR3 amino acids: CASSSIGQGIGNSPLHF. In DNA form, the CDR3 reads TGTGCCAGCAGTTCCATCGGACAGGGAATCGGTAATTCACCCCTCCACTTT.

This rearrangement joins TRBV4-1 to TRBJ2-2; D might be TRBD2 (5 bases). There are 15 residues in the CDR3. CDR1 is MGHRA and CDR2 is YSYEKL in the germline V gene. Trimming cost V 2 bases and J 5 bases, with 12 bases left between them. The CDR3 loop is CASSQTETGTGELFF. The CDR3 DNA reads TGCGCCAGCAGCCAAACCGAGACGGGGACCGGGGAGCTGTTTTTT.

This sequence joins TRBV18 and TRBJ2-5; maybe TRBD2 (6 bases). The CDR3 is made up of 15 amino acids. Germline lookup yields CDR1 KGHSH and CDR2 LQKENI. V gave up 0 bases and J gave up 0 bases, with 8 bases separating them. CDR3 in DNA: TGTGCCAGCTCACCACCGGGACTCCACCAAGAGACCCAGTACTTC. Protein: CASSPPGLHQETQYF.

The chain combines TRBV27 with TRBJ2-7; TRBD2 matches 7 bases. Germline trimming cut 5 bases from V and 4 bases from J; bases unmatched to any gene: 14. This CDR3 is built from 16 residues. Germline CDR1 reads MNHEY; CDR2 reads SMNVEV (reference sequence). CDR3 coding DNA: TGTGCCAGCAGTCCGTCCCGTTCGGGACTAATGTACGAGCAGTACTTC. Amino acids: CASSPSRSGLMYEQYF.

This sequence joins TRBV6-6 and TRBJ1-3, with 10 bases aligning to TRBD1. V shed 2 bases and J 1 base; nucleotides not matched to a gene: 2. Looked up from germline, CDR1 is MNHNY and CDR2 is SVGAGI (reference sequence). CDR3 length: 16 amino acids. CDR3 residues: CASSYGTGVSGNTIYF. Here the CDR3 DNA reads TGTGCCAGCAGTTACGGGACAGGGGTTTCTGGAAACACCATATATTTT.

This clone turned up a few times. This chain connects TRBV4-2 to TRBJ1-5; 10 bases are shared with TRBD1. With V trimmed by 0 bases and J by 5 bases, 4 bases remained unmatched. Germline lookup yields CDR1 LGHNA and CDR2 YNFKEQ. This CDR3 is 16 amino acids long. CDR3 coding DNA: TGTGCCAGCAGCCAAGACTCAGACAGGGGGCATCAGCCCCAGCATTTT. The encoded protein is CASSQDSDRGHQPQHF.

The V gene is TRBV2, the J gene TRBJ1-1, with D unresolved. Trimming removed 6 bases from V and 1 base from J, with 15 bases in between. The CDR3 consists of 15 residues. Germline V gives CDR1 SNHLY, CDR2 FYNNEI. CDR3 residues: CASRKGGSGNTEAFF. The DNA for the CDR3 is TGTGCCAGCAGGAAAGGAGGTAGCGGGAACACTGAAGCTTTCTTT.

The J gene is TRBJ2-3, the V gene TRBV6-5; 12 bases fit TRBD1. This CDR3 has 15 amino acids. V shed 8 bases, J shed 6 bases, and the junction held 9 bases outside the gene matches. Looked up from germline, CDR1 is MNHEY and CDR2 is SVGAGI. In nucleotides, the CDR3 is TGTGCCAGCTCGTCCCGGGACAGGGGGCTGGATACGCAGTATTTT. Its translation is CASSSRDRGLDTQYF.

The chain carries TRBV5-1 and TRBJ2-7; TRBD2 aligns across 7 bases. The V gene end was trimmed by 7 bases and the J gene end by 1 base; junction bases not matched to a gene: 8. The germline V gene encodes CDR1 SGHRS and CDR2 YFSETQ. The CDR3 extends over 14 amino acids. DNA of the CDR3: TGCGCCAGCGGGTCCTTGGGGGGGTCCTACGAGCAGTACTTC. As protein: CASGSLGGSYEQYF.

The chain joins TRBV5-4 to TRBJ1-3; D remains unclear. Trimming took off 1 base at V and 0 bases at J, with 5 bases between the two ends. This CDR3 is 14 amino acids long. Germline loops: CDR1 SGHNT, CDR2 YYREEE (reference sequence). This CDR3 reads CASSLYSSGNTIYF. In DNA, the CDR3 is TGTGCCAGCAGCTTGTATAGCTCTGGAAACACCATATATTTT.

The chain couples TRBV4-2 to TRBJ1-2; weak D call: TRBD1 (6 bases). The CDR3 runs 19 residues. Trimming took 0 bases from V and 4 from J, leaving 24 bases between them. CDR1 and CDR2 from the germline V gene are LGHNA and YNFKEQ. The CDR3 bases are TGTGCCAGCAGCCAAGACCCTCCGGGACACTCCGATATGGGCTATGGCTACACCTTC. This sequence encodes CASSQDPPGHSDMGYGYTF.

This clone was seen only a few times. This chain uses TRBV19 with TRBJ2-7, with D tentatively TRBD1 (6 bases). Germline CDR1 LNHDA, CDR2 SQIVND (reference sequence). V shed 6 bases and J shed 2 bases, with 20 bases lying between them. The CDR3 consists of 16 residues. The CDR3 DNA follows: TGTGCCAGTAGGCCGAAACAGGGAAAGAACCCCTACGAGCAGTACTTC. It is translated as CASRPKQGKNPYEQYF.

The chain has TRBV21-1 and TRBJ1-1. TRBV21-1 is shown as a pseudogene. The CDR3 extends over 20 amino acids. This CDR3 reads CASSPRGVPGAPRRNTEAFF. The CDR3, as DNA: TGTGCCAGCAGCCCCCGGGGGGTCCCAGGGGCCCCTCGAAGGAACACTGAAGCTTTCTTT.

The table lists this clone with a count of one. The chain uses TRBV2 and TRBJ2-1; 8 nucleotides agree with TRBD2. Germline V gives CDR1 SNHLY, CDR2 FYNNEI. The CDR3 length is 17 residues. V shed 5 bases, J shed 4 bases, and the junction held 13 bases outside the gene matches. The CDR3 loop is CASSPTLAGGQYNEQFF. Here the CDR3 DNA reads TGTGCCAGCAGTCCAACACTGGCGGGGGGCCAATACAATGAGCAGTTCTTC.

This clone was recorded only once. The rearrangement uses TRBV6-2 or TRBV6-3 and TRBJ2-2, with a possible D match to TRBD1 (6 bases). CDR3 size: 17 residues. Trimming took off 6 bases at V and 1 base at J, with 18 bases between the two ends. The germline V gene has CDR1 MNHEY and CDR2 SVGEGT. The CDR3 sequence: CASSPEGGRGNTGELFF. CDR3 bases: TGTGCCAGCAGCCCTGAGGGTGGCAGGGGGAACACCGGGGAGCTGTTTTTT.

This clone was seen a few times. The rearrangement links TRBV21-1 to TRBJ1-4; the table's D call TRBD1 went unverified against the DNA. TRBV21-1 constitutes a pseudogene. There are 14 residues in the CDR3. CDR3 DNA sequence: TGTGCCAGCAGACCCGGGACAGACGACGAAAAACTGTTTTTT. It encodes CASRPGTDDEKLFF.

This clone was seen a handful of times. The V call is TRBV28, the J call TRBJ2-1, with 11 positions matching TRBD2. This CDR3 has 17 residues. The J segment lost 3 bases and the V segment lost 1 base, leaving 5 bases of the junction unmatched. Per the germline V gene, CDR1 is MDHEN and CDR2 is SYDVKM. The CDR3 is CASSLSPSGGYYNEQFF. CDR3 nucleotides: TGTGCCAGCAGTTTATCCCCTAGCGGGGGGTACTACAATGAGCAGTTCTTC.

This clone has just a few counts. The chain recombines TRBV12-5 with TRBJ1-2; 8 bases are shared with TRBD1. Germline trimming cut 1 base from V and 0 bases from J; bases unmatched to any gene: 13. This CDR3 is built from 19 residues. Germline lookup yields CDR1 LGHNT and CDR2 FRNRAP. Here the CDR3 DNA reads TGTGCTAGTGGTTTGGCCATCCCGGGACAGGACACTTCTAACTATGGCTACACCTTC. This codes for CASGLAIPGQDTSNYGYTF.

V and J are TRBV7-9 and TRBJ2-3; 9 bases map to TRBD2. CDR1 is SEHNR and CDR2 is FQNEAQ in the germline V gene (reference sequence). Trimming took 11 bases from V and 4 from J; bases not matched to a gene: 1. CDR3 size: 11 residues. The CDR3 nucleotides read TGTGCCGGCGGGGGGGCAGATACGCAGTATTTT. Translated: CAGGGADTQYF.

This clone was counted a single time. The chain recombines TRBV6-5 with TRBJ1-1; weak D call: TRBD1 (5 bases). CDR1 and CDR2 (germline): MNHEY, SVGAGI. The CDR3 runs 15 residues. Trimming cost V 2 bases and J 3 bases, with 13 bases left between them. Here the CDR3 reads CASSYRVKGDTEAFF. The CDR3 nucleotides are TGTGCCAGCAGTTACCGGGTCAAAGGGGACACTGAAGCTTTCTTT.

The chain combines TRBV7-2 with TRBJ2-5; D is perhaps TRBD1 (6 bases). This CDR3 contains 15 residues. From germline, CDR1 is SGHTA and CDR2 FQGNSA. Trimming stripped 5 bases from V and 3 bases from J, with 16 bases between. CDR3 residues: CASSPGTRNKETQYF. CDR3 sequence (DNA): TGTGCCAGCAGCCCCGGGACAAGGAACAAAGAGACCCAGTACTTC.

CDR3 sequence reads: CASSPRLGNTGELFF. For the CDR3, the DNA is TGTGCCAGCAGCCCCAGACTAGGGAACACCGGGGAGCTGTTTTTT. The genes are TRBV11-2 and TRBJ2-2, with D perhaps TRBD2 (6 bases). Trimming shortened V by 5 bases and J by 1 base, and 11 bases separated the two germline ends. CDR3 size: 15 residues. Germline V lookup: CDR1 SGHAT, CDR2 FQNNGV.

The rearrangement links TRBV13 to TRBJ1-2; D is unclear. The CDR3 contains 15 residues. Germline V gives CDR1 PRHDT, CDR2 FYEKMQ (reference sequence). The V end was cut by 0 bases, the J end by 0 bases, with 8 bases between. CDR3: CASSLGGSTNYGYTF. The DNA of the CDR3 is TGTGCCAGCAGCTTAGGGGGCAGTACTAACTATGGCTACACCTTC. Full variable domain (missing parts from reference TRBV13 and TRBJ1-2): AAGVIQSPRHLIKEKRETATLKCYPIPRHDTVYWYQQGPGQDPQFLISFYEKMQSDKGSIPDRFSAQQFSDYHSELNMSSLELGDSALYFCASSLGGSTNYGYTFGSGTRLTVV.

This chain connects TRBV27 to TRBJ1-4, with TRBD1 as a possible D gene (5 bases). The CDR3 contains 12 residues. V lost 8 bases to trimming and J lost 8 bases, with 12 bases between them. Germline loops: CDR1 MNHEY, CDR2 SMNVEV (reference sequence). The CDR3 region is CASGGGTEKLFF. The CDR3 DNA sequence: TGTGCCAGCGGGGGGGGGACGGAAAAACTGTTTTTT.

This chain uses TRBV5-8 with TRBJ2-1, with D possibly matching TRBD1 (6 bases). V gave up 4 bases and J gave up 6 bases, with 20 bases separating them. This CDR3 region has 16 residues. Germline-derived CDR1 and CDR2 are SGHTS and YDEGEE. CDR3 nucleotides: TGTGCCAGCAGCCTAATGAGACAGGCAGAAATCAATGAGCAGTTCTTC. It yields the protein CASSLMRQAEINEQFF.